These 14 T cell receptor beta chains share one sample of origin, sequenced in a study of cytomegalovirus exposure and HLA in healthy donors (dated by TCRdb to 2017 to 2019). Library generation was performed with the immunoSEQ multiplex PCR assay. The multiplex PCR relied on a mix of 60 forward primers for TCR Vbeta segments and 13 reverse primers for TCR Jbeta segments. Sourced from immuneACCESS, this table was stored by TCRdb with only in-frame sequences that have V and J called. A share of the clones is absent; for the studies checked, an unresolved V gene accounts for under half, and the remainder has no known explanation. Across this sample there are about 96,000 clones, with 65% to 80% seen only once. The ten largest clones represent 11% to 15% of the sample. Sequenced material: PBMCs. These receptors were taken from a woman in her seventies in good health and CMV-seropositive.

J is TRBJ2-5 and V is TRBV7-2; D might be TRBD2 (5 bases). Germline V gene data show CDR1 as SGHTA and CDR2 as FQGNSA. This CDR3 comprises 13 residues. The V end lost 3 bases, the J end lost 5 bases, and 10 bases lay between the germline ends. The CDR3 loop is CASSFTSGETQYF. CDR3 coding DNA: TGTGCCAGCAGCTTTACTAGTGGGGAGACCCAGTACTTC.

The rearrangement uses TRBV29-1 and TRBJ1-2; D not resolved. The CDR3 runs to 11 residues. CDR1 and CDR2 (germline): SQVTM, ANQGSEA. V lost 3 bases, J lost 1 base, and 3 bases lay in between. In DNA, the CDR3 is TGCAGCGTTGACTTTAACTATGGCTACACCTTC. Translation gives CSVDFNYGYTF.

This chain uses TRBV30 with TRBJ2-7, with D maybe TRBD2 (5 bases). The length of the CDR3 is 14 residues. Germline V CDR1 and CDR2: GTSNPN, SVGIG (reference sequence). V dropped 1 base and J dropped 6 bases, with 16 bases sitting between them. In nucleotides, the CDR3 is TGTGCCTGGAGTGGGGCGGGCGGTTCAGGCGAGCAGTACTTC. Translating it yields CAWSGAGGSGEQYF.

The rearrangement joins TRBV6-5 to TRBJ1-1; D remains ambiguous. The V and J ends lost 7 bases and 7 bases respectively, with 16 bases between them. The CDR3 runs to 13 residues. From germline, CDR1 is MNHEY and CDR2 SVGAGI. The CDR3 region is CASIRSGGVEAFF. CDR3 nucleotide sequence: TGTGCCAGCATTAGATCCGGAGGTGTTGAAGCTTTCTTT.

This chain connects TRBV7-9 to TRBJ2-1; 7 nucleotides align to TRBD1. Trimming cost V 5 bases and J 4 bases; bases outside gene matches: 8. The germline V gene encodes CDR1 SEHNR and CDR2 FQNEAQ (reference sequence). There are 15 residues in the CDR3. The CDR3 sequence is CASSHRDRSYNEQFF. Here the CDR3 DNA reads TGTGCCAGCAGCCATCGGGACAGAAGTTACAATGAGCAGTTCTTC.

V gene TRBV11-3 combines with J gene TRBJ2-5; 9 bases align to TRBD1. The J call may be mistaken, given a closer DNA end match to TRBJ2-7. The CDR3 loop spans 15 amino acids. Germline V gives CDR1 SGHNT, CDR2 YENEEA. Written as DNA, the CDR3 is TGTGCCAGCAGCTTAGGGGACAGGGTACAATACGAGCAGTACTTC. Amino acids: CASSLGDRVQYEQYF.

This chain connects TRBV5-4 to TRBJ2-2; the D gene is possibly TRBD2 (5 bases). From germline, CDR1 is SGHNT and CDR2 YYREEE (reference sequence). Trimming took off 1 base at V and 1 base at J, with 5 bases between the two ends. There are 14 residues in the CDR3. This CDR3 reads CASSLRGNTGELFF. In DNA form, the CDR3 reads TGTGCCAGCAGCTTGCGGGGGAACACCGGGGAGCTGTTTTTT.

The chain's CDR3 is CASSVYRDSYEQYF. The CDR3 DNA reads TGTGCCAGCAGCGTATACAGGGACTCCTACGAGCAGTACTTC. The chain has TRBV9 and TRBJ2-7; TRBD1 is a possible D gene (6 bases). The length of the CDR3 is 14 residues. Deletions cut 1 base from V and 0 bases from J, with 8 bases between. CDR1 SGDLS and CDR2 YYNGEE come from the germline V gene. The entire variable domain, with the rest obtained from reference TRBV9 and TRBJ2-7, is as follows: DSGVTQTPKHLITATGQRVTLRCSPRSGDLSVYWYQQSLDQGLQFLIQYYNGEERAKGNILERFSAQQFPDLHSELNLSSLELGDSALYFCASSVYRDSYEQYFGPGTRLTVT.

This clone has only one observation. The chain uses TRBV4-2 and TRBJ2-7, with 7 positions matching TRBD1. V shed 4 bases and J 3 bases; nucleotides not matched to a gene: 9. The CDR3 contains 15 residues. Germline assignment: CDR1 LGHNA and CDR2 YNFKEQ. The CDR3 sequence: CASSPLGQGDYEQYF. The CDR3 DNA is TGTGCCAGCAGCCCGTTGGGGCAGGGGGACTACGAGCAGTACTTC.

V and J are TRBV29-1 and TRBJ2-7, with TRBD1 matching over 7 bases. CDR1 and CDR2 (germline): SQVTM, ANQGSEA. J gave up 4 bases and V 6 bases, and 9 bases lay outside the gene matches. The CDR3 totals 13 residues. The CDR3 nucleotides read TGCAGCGTCTCCTACAGGGGTGGTTACGAGCAGTACTTC. It codes for CSVSYRGGYEQYF.

The rearrangement joins TRBV18 to TRBJ2-7; no reliable D call. Trimming took 6 bases from V and 1 from J, leaving 13 bases between them. Per germline, CDR1 KGHSH and CDR2 LQKENI. This CDR3 has 14 amino acids. The CDR3, as DNA: TGTGCCAGCTCCGAGTTGAGGAATTCCTACGAGCAGTACTTC. Encoded protein: CASSELRNSYEQYF.

The genes are TRBV6-1 and TRBJ1-4; 7 nucleotides align to TRBD1. The ends lost 3 bases at V and 4 bases at J; junction bases unmatched: 5. CDR3 length: 15 residues. CDR1 and CDR2 (germline): MNHNS, SASEGT. CDR3 nucleotides: TGTGCCAGCAGTGAGGACAGGCGGGGTAATGAAAAACTGTTTTTT. Its protein product is CASSEDRRGNEKLFF.

The CDR3 nucleotides read TGTGCCAGCAGCTTAGAGCAGGGCGGGAGGGATACGCAGTATTTT. Translation gives CASSLEQGGRDTQYF. This rearrangement joins TRBV7-9 to TRBJ2-3; 8 positions match TRBD2. This CDR3 is built from 15 residues. The V gene end was trimmed by 1 base and the J gene end by 6 bases; junction bases not matched to a gene: 6. Germline V gene lookup returns CDR1 SEHNR and CDR2 FQNEAQ (reference sequence). The entire variable domain, with the rest obtained from reference TRBV7-9 and TRBJ2-3, is as follows: DTGVSQNPRHKITKRGQNVTFRCDPISEHNRLYWYRQTLGQGPEFLTYFQNEAQLEKSRLLSDRFSAERPKGSFSTLEIQRTEQGDSAMYLCASSLEQGGRDTQYFGPGTRLTVL.

The rearrangement uses TRBV28 and TRBJ2-2; 8 bases fit TRBD2. The CDR3 is 15 residues long. V shed 6 bases, J shed 1 base, and the junction held 4 bases outside the gene matches. Germline V gene lookup returns CDR1 MDHEN and CDR2 SYDVKM. CDR3 coding DNA: TGTGCCAGCAGCCAAAGCGGGAGGAACACCGGGGAGCTGTTTTTT. It encodes CASSQSGRNTGELFF.